Each of the 27 T cell receptor beta chains below was sequenced from the same sample in a study of blood T cell repertoires in COVID-19. The table came from immunoSEQ multiplex PCR; TCRdb's copy has only in-frame clones and leaves some out. The sample carries around 330,000 clones, roughly 89% recorded once. The specimen sequenced was PBMCs or T cells enriched from blood (not recorded which). The receptors come from a woman aged 18-35 years who had recovered from COVID-19.

The V gene is TRBV5-5, the J gene TRBJ2-5; 8 positions match TRBD1. In germline, CDR1 is SGHKS, CDR2 YYEKEE (reference sequence). V was pared by 0 bases and J by 1 base, with 2 bases of the junction left unmatched. The CDR3 is 15 residues long. Here the CDR3 DNA reads TGTGCCAGCAGCTTGGGGGGGACAGGCCAAGAGACCCAGTACTTC. This translates into CASSLGGTGQETQYF.

The V call is TRBV19, the J call TRBJ2-1; the D gene is possibly TRBD2 (6 bases). The length of the CDR3 is 15 residues. CDR1 and CDR2 (germline): LNHDA, SQIVND (reference sequence). The V end was cut by 4 bases, the J end by 8 bases, with 18 bases between. The CDR3 nucleotides read TGTGCCAGTAGTAGGAGGGGCAGGGCGTTGGATGAGCAGTTCTTC. Its translation: CASSRRGRALDEQFF.

The J gene is TRBJ2-5, the V gene TRBV2, with D perhaps matching TRBD2 (6 bases). V lost 6 bases to trimming and J lost 4 bases, with 12 bases between them. CDR1 and CDR2 from the germline V gene are SNHLY and FYNNEI. CDR3 length: 13 residues. The CDR3 DNA follows: TGTGCCAGCAGGCGGGACCACCTAGAGACCCAGTACTTC. Translation gives CASRRDHLETQYF.

The chain combines TRBV21-1 with TRBJ2-1; the table's D call, TRBD2, was not checked against the DNA. TRBV21-1 is given as a pseudogene. The CDR3 covers 13 residues. Here the CDR3 reads CASSKGEDDEQFF. In nucleotides, the CDR3 is TGTGCCAGCAGCAAAGGGGAGGACGATGAGCAGTTCTTC.

The J gene is TRBJ1-3, the V gene TRBV15, with TRBD1 matching 7 bases. CDR1 and CDR2 from the germline V gene are LNHNV and YYDKDF (reference sequence). V lost 2 bases, J lost 5 bases, and 6 bases stayed unmatched. There are 15 residues in the CDR3. The CDR3 spells CATSRPGQERNTIYF. The DNA for the CDR3 is TGTGCCACCAGCAGACCAGGACAGGAACGAAACACCATATATTTT.

The V gene is TRBV11-2, the J gene TRBJ2-7, with 11 bases matching TRBD2. Germline CDR1 reads SGHAT; CDR2 reads FQNNGV. The CDR3 length is 16 residues. V lost 4 bases to trimming and J lost 1 base; unmatched junction nucleotides: 6. The CDR3 loop is CASSSPGTSGSYEQYF. The CDR3 DNA sequence: TGTGCCAGCAGCTCCCCCGGGACTAGCGGATCCTACGAGCAGTACTTC.

The CDR3 DNA is TGTGCCAGCAGTTCCCGGGAGGGTATTAAAAACATTCAGTACTTC. Translation: CASSSREGIKNIQYF. The chain uses TRBV28 and TRBJ2-4; 8 bases are a match to TRBD2. CDR1 and CDR2 from the germline V gene are MDHEN and SYDVKM. The CDR3 is 15 residues long. J was trimmed by 4 bases and V by 4 bases; bases with no gene match: 6.

This rearrangement joins TRBV10-3 to TRBJ1-1; D is ambiguous. The germline V gene has CDR1 ENHRY and CDR2 SYGVKD. V gave up 5 bases and J gave up 4 bases, with 23 bases separating them. This CDR3 is built from 17 residues. CDR3 sequence (DNA): TGTGCCATCAGTTTTCAGTCCGCCCAGTCGGGGATCACTGAAGCTTTCTTT. The encoded protein is CAISFQSAQSGITEAFF.

This sequence joins TRBV5-6 and TRBJ2-2; 11 bases map to TRBD2. The junction had 6 bases not matched to a gene; V was cut back by 3 bases and J by 5 bases. The CDR3 sequence is 16 residues long. Germline assignment: CDR1 SGHDT and CDR2 YYEEEE. DNA of the CDR3: TGTGCCAGCAGCTGGTTGGCTAGCGGGAGGACCGGGGAGCTGTTTTTT. Translation: CASSWLASGRTGELFF.

The chain carries TRBV11-3 and TRBJ2-5; 9 bases agree with TRBD2. The junction had 11 bases not matched to a gene; V was cut back by 5 bases and J by 4 bases. This CDR3 is built from 16 residues. Per the germline V gene, CDR1 is SGHNT and CDR2 is YENEEA. This CDR3 reads CASSHPIGGGGETQYF. CDR3 in DNA: TGTGCCAGCAGCCATCCAATTGGCGGGGGGGGAGAGACCCAGTACTTC. Drawing the rest from reference TRBV11-3 and TRBJ2-5, the complete variable domain is EAGVVQSPRYKIIEKKQPVAFWCNPISGHNTLYWYLQNLGQGPELLIRYENEEAVDDSQLPKDRFSAERLKGVDSTLKIQPAELGDSAVYLCASSHPIGGGGETQYFGPGTRLLVL.

This clone was seen only a few times. The J gene is TRBJ1-4, the V gene TRBV2; weak D call: TRBD1 (5 bases). Per the germline V gene, CDR1 is SNHLY and CDR2 is FYNNEI. The V end lost 1 base, the J end lost 11 bases, and 11 bases lay between the germline ends. The CDR3 has 13 residues. CDR3 protein: CASSEVQGGKLFF. The CDR3 coding sequence is TGTGCCAGCAGTGAAGTTCAGGGTGGGAAACTGTTTTTT. Full variable domain (remainder filled in from reference TRBV2 and TRBJ1-4): EPEVTQTPSHQVTQMGQEVILRCVPISNHLYFYWYRQILGQKVEFLVSFYNNEISEKSEIFDDQFSVERPDGSNFTLKIRSTKLEDSAMYFCASSEVQGGKLFFGSGTQLSVL.

This chain links TRBV6-5 with TRBJ2-3, with 9 bases that match TRBD2. The CDR3 loop spans 16 amino acids. Germline assignment: CDR1 MNHEY and CDR2 SVGAGI. J gave up 2 bases and V 2 bases, and 5 bases lay outside the gene matches. CDR3 protein: CASSYQRLADTDTQYF. CDR3 bases: TGTGCCAGCAGTTACCAAAGACTAGCGGACACAGATACGCAGTATTTT.

The V gene is TRBV2, the J gene TRBJ2-7; D gene uncertain. CDR1 is SNHLY, CDR2 FYNNEI, per germline. The CDR3 runs 13 residues. Between the trimmed V and J ends, which lost 4 bases and 0 bases, there was a span of 7 bases. The CDR3 DNA sequence: TGTGCCAGCAGTGTTGACATCTCCTACGAGCAGTACTTC. Translated, it gives CASSVDISYEQYF. Complete variable domain (other parts from reference TRBV2 and TRBJ2-7): EPEVTQTPSHQVTQMGQEVILRCVPISNHLYFYWYRQILGQKVEFLVSFYNNEISEKSEIFDDQFSVERPDGSNFTLKIRSTKLEDSAMYFCASSVDISYEQYFGPGTRLTVT.

This chain joins TRBV5-4 and TRBJ2-7, with D tentatively TRBD2 (7 bases). Germline V gives CDR1 SGHNT, CDR2 YYREEE (reference sequence). The CDR3 runs 14 residues. Trimming shortened V by 4 bases and J by 5 bases, and 16 bases separated the two germline ends. The CDR3 protein is CASSVPGGRDEQYF. The CDR3 DNA reads TGTGCCAGCAGCGTACCGGGGGGCAGGGACGAGCAGTACTTC.

The chain uses TRBV27 and TRBJ2-7; 8 bases line up with TRBD1. J lost 3 bases, V lost 6 bases, and 7 bases had no gene match. Looked up from germline, CDR1 is MNHEY and CDR2 is SMNVEV (reference sequence). This CDR3 has 14 amino acids. The CDR3 nucleotides are TGTGCCAGCAGATCTACGGGACAGGTCTACGAGCAGTACTTC. Translated: CASRSTGQVYEQYF.

The genes are TRBV30 and TRBJ1-4; D possibly corresponds to TRBD1 (6 bases). The CDR3 covers 16 residues. V was pared by 0 bases and J by 14 bases, with 25 bases between. Germline-derived CDR1 and CDR2 are GTSNPN and SVGIG (reference sequence). The CDR3 reads CAWSVMGGPGFSQLFF. The CDR3 DNA is TGTGCCTGGAGTGTGATGGGGGGGCCAGGGTTTTCCCAGCTGTTTTTT.

This rearrangement joins TRBV27 to TRBJ1-1; D unclear. Between the trimmed V and J ends, which lost 0 bases and 3 bases, there was a span of 5 bases. The CDR3 totals 13 residues. Germline CDR1 and CDR2: MNHEY and SMNVEV (reference sequence). CDR3 coding DNA: TGTGCCAGCAGTTTATCGGGAGACACTGAAGCTTTCTTT. Translating gives CASSLSGDTEAFF.

This clone has more than one count but fewer than ten. The chain combines TRBV10-2 with TRBJ1-5, with 8 bases lining up with TRBD1. V trimming: 1 base; J trimming: 6 bases; junction bases outside the gene matches: 5. The germline gives CDR1 WSHSY, CDR2 SAAADI. The CDR3 sequence is 15 residues long. The CDR3 nucleotides are TGCGCCAGCAGTGAGTACACAGGGGGGCGTCAGCCCCAGCATTTT. Translating gives CASSEYTGGRQPQHF.

The rearrangement joins TRBV7-6 to TRBJ2-3; TRBD2 might be the D (5 bases). Deletions cut 1 base from V and 3 bases from J, with 11 bases between. From germline, CDR1 is SGHVS and CDR2 FNYEAQ. The length of the CDR3 is 15 residues. CDR3 in DNA: TGTGCCAGCAGCTTAGGAGGGTGGAGAACAGATACGCAGTATTTT. Translated: CASSLGGWRTDTQYF.

The V and J genes are TRBV9 and TRBJ2-7, with 7 nucleotides matching TRBD2. The germline V gene has CDR1 SGDLS and CDR2 YYNGEE. The V segment lost 0 bases and the J segment 3 bases; nucleotides outside the gene matches: 6. CDR3 length: 15 residues. The CDR3 coding sequence is TGTGCCAGCAGCGTAGATGCTGGGGAGGGCTACGAGCAGTACTTC. Its translation is CASSVDAGEGYEQYF.

The chain uses TRBV3-1 (or the pseudogene TRBV3-2) and TRBJ2-1; D gene unclear. Trimming stripped 5 bases from V and 7 bases from J, with 9 bases between. This CDR3 is 12 amino acids long. Germline lookup yields CDR1 LGHDT and CDR2 YNNKEL (reference sequence). For the CDR3, the DNA is TGTGCCAGCAGCACCCGGTGGAATGAGCAGTTCTTC. It codes for CASSTRWNEQFF.

This clone was counted a single time. The V call is TRBV9, the J call TRBJ1-1; no firm D call. CDR3 length: 13 amino acids. V lost 3 bases to trimming and J lost 1 base, with 7 bases between them. Germline CDR1 SGDLS, CDR2 YYNGEE. CDR3 sequence: CASSARQNTEAFF. The CDR3 DNA reads TGTGCCAGCAGCGCCAGACAGAACACTGAAGCTTTCTTT.

The chain is built from TRBV27 and TRBJ1-2; no clear D. The V gene's germline CDR1 is MNHEY and CDR2 SMNVEV (reference sequence). The CDR3 contains 15 residues. Deletions cut 6 bases from V and 7 bases from J, with 21 bases between. In DNA, the CDR3 is TGTGCCAGCAGCGAAACCGGAGTGTCGGGTCGTGGCTACACCTTC. Translated, it gives CASSETGVSGRGYTF.

A few counts support this clone. The chain employs TRBV28 and TRBJ2-7, with D tentatively TRBD2 (5 bases). CDR3 length equals 15 residues. Germline loops: CDR1 MDHEN, CDR2 SYDVKM. The V end lost 1 base, the J end lost 6 bases, and 16 bases lay between the germline ends. The CDR3: CASSLSPGERGEQYF. The CDR3, as DNA: TGTGCCAGCAGTTTATCTCCCGGGGAAAGAGGCGAGCAGTACTTC.

CDR3 nucleotides: TGTGCCAGCAGTGAATCGCGGGGACTAGCGGTCAATGAGCAGTTCTTC. Its protein product is CASSESRGLAVNEQFF. The genes are TRBV6-1 and TRBJ2-1; 11 nucleotides agree with TRBD2. The CDR3 is 16 residues long. Germline V gene lookup returns CDR1 MNHNS and CDR2 SASEGT. V lost 2 bases, J lost 6 bases, and 6 bases stayed unmatched.

The chain recombines TRBV4-1 with TRBJ1-2; unclear D gene. The CDR3 is 14 amino acids. CDR1 and CDR2 (germline): MGHRA, YSYEKL. V lost 3 bases and J 7 bases, leaving 15 bases between the germline ends. The CDR3 DNA reads TGCGCCAGCAGCCACCCGGGAAAGTCGAGTGGCTACACCTTC. Encoded protein: CASSHPGKSSGYTF.

J is TRBJ1-4 and V is TRBV27; D might be TRBD1 (6 bases). CDR1 is MNHEY, CDR2 SMNVEV, per germline (reference sequence). The CDR3 loop spans 13 amino acids. The germline V and J ends were trimmed by 0 bases and 10 bases, with 9 bases remaining between them. The CDR3 reads CASSLSTGTKLFF. DNA for the CDR3: TGTGCCAGCAGTTTATCAACAGGGACAAAACTGTTTTTT.